This entry lists 10 T cell receptor beta chains sequenced from one sample in a study of cytomegalovirus exposure and HLA in healthy donors. PCR used 60 Vbeta primers and 13 Jbeta primers. This table comes from immunoSEQ multiplex PCR, and its TCRdb copy is limited to in-frame clones, with some not included. The profile covers 100,000 to 120,000 clones, with approximately 80% appearing a single time and around 1.3% taken by the ten largest. Material: PBMCs. The receptors come from a man younger than 40 in good health and CMV-seronegative.

This sequence joins TRBV20-1 and TRBJ2-7, with D possibly being TRBD2 (6 bases). Deletions cut 6 bases from V and 6 bases from J, with 12 bases between. This CDR3 region has 11 residues. Germline V gene lookup returns CDR1 DFQATT and CDR2 SNEGSKA (reference sequence). As DNA, the CDR3 is TGCAGTGCCAACGGACTAACCGAGCAGTACTTC. The encoded protein is CSANGLTEQYF.

The V call is TRBV18, the J call TRBJ1-2; 7 nucleotides align to TRBD1. This CDR3 spans 11 amino acids. J lost 8 bases, V lost 6 bases, and 3 bases had no gene match. Germline-derived CDR1 and CDR2 are KGHSH and LQKENI. The DNA for the CDR3 is TGTGCCAGCTCCGACAGGGAAGGCTACACCTTC. Translating gives CASSDREGYTF.

The rearrangement links TRBV4-3 to TRBJ1-5; TRBD1 is a possible D gene (6 bases). The CDR3 is made up of 15 amino acids. The V gene lost 1 base and the J gene lost 7 bases, with 14 bases spanning the gap. The germline V gene encodes CDR1 LGHNA and CDR2 YSLEER. CDR3 sequence: CASSQGTTGGQPQHF. In DNA form, the CDR3 reads TGCGCCAGCAGCCAAGGGACGACAGGTGGACAGCCCCAGCATTTT.

The chain recombines TRBV18 with TRBJ1-5; 7 nucleotides agree with TRBD1. V shed 3 bases, J shed 11 bases, and the junction held 13 bases outside the gene matches. The length of the CDR3 is 15 residues. Per the germline V gene, CDR1 is KGHSH and CDR2 is LQKENI. The CDR3 bases are TGTGCCAGCTCACCCCGGGAGGGCGTCCAGGGGGCCCAGCATTTT. This translates into CASSPREGVQGAQHF.

V and J are TRBV19 and TRBJ1-1; perhaps TRBD1 as D (5 bases). Deletions cut 7 bases from V and 4 bases from J, with 16 bases between. The germline V gene encodes CDR1 LNHDA and CDR2 SQIVND (reference sequence). The CDR3 runs to 14 residues. This CDR3 reads CASILRGVGTEAFF. CDR3 coding DNA: TGTGCCAGTATCCTGCGGGGGGTCGGCACTGAAGCTTTCTTT.

This clone came up a few times. V gene TRBV6-6 combines with J gene TRBJ1-5; the D gene is possibly TRBD1 (5 bases). The CDR3 runs to 16 residues. Between the trimmed V and J ends, which lost 5 bases and 3 bases, there was a span of 17 bases. Germline-derived CDR1 and CDR2 are MNHNY and SVGAGI (reference sequence). In DNA, the CDR3 is TGTGCCAGCAGTCGTCCGACGACAGCCTCCAATCAGCCCCAGCATTTT. This translates into CASSRPTTASNQPQHF.

This clone was seen only once. The chain employs TRBV14 and TRBJ2-3, with D tentatively TRBD2 (5 bases). The CDR3 extends over 14 amino acids. V was cut by 4 bases and J by 6 bases, with 14 bases left in between. Germline V CDR1 and CDR2: SGHDN, FVKESK. CDR3 region: CASSRPKSGDTQYF. In DNA form, the CDR3 reads TGTGCCAGCAGCCGCCCAAAGTCGGGGGATACGCAGTATTTT.

The chain uses TRBV5-4 and TRBJ2-4; D ambiguous. This CDR3 has 14 residues. Germline assignment: CDR1 SGHNT and CDR2 YYREEE (reference sequence). V lost 0 bases and J 7 bases, leaving 11 bases between the germline ends. The CDR3 coding sequence is TGTGCCAGCAGCTTGGGTGCATTAGAGAACATTCAGTACTTC. This gives the protein CASSLGALENIQYF.

The chain combines TRBV13 with TRBJ1-1, with a weak D call TRBD1 (5 bases). There are 12 residues in the CDR3. Germline-derived CDR1 and CDR2 are PRHDT and FYEKMQ (reference sequence). V was pared by 0 bases and J by 14 bases, with 13 bases between. This CDR3 reads CASSLGGLHPFF. The CDR3, as DNA: TGTGCCAGCAGCTTAGGGGGACTTCATCCCTTCTTT.

This clone was seen once. CDR3 DNA sequence: TGCGCCAGCAGCTTGGGTAGCGGGGGGCCAGCAGATACGCAGTATTTT. Encoded protein: CASSLGSGGPADTQYF. The rearrangement links TRBV5-1 to TRBJ2-3; TRBD2 matches at 10 bases. The germline V gene has CDR1 SGHRS and CDR2 YFSETQ. V lost 0 bases and J lost 4; bases outside the gene matches: 5. The CDR3 sequence is 16 residues long.